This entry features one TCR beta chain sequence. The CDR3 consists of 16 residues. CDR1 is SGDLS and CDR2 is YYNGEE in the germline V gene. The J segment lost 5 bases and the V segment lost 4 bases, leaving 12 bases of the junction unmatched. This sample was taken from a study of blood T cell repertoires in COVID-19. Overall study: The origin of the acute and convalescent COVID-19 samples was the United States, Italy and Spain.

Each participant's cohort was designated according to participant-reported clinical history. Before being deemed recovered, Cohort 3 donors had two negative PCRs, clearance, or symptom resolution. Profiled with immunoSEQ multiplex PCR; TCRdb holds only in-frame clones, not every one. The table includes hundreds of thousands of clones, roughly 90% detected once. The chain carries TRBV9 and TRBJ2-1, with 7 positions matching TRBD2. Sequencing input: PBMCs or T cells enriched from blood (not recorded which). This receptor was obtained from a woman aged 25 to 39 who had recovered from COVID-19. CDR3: CASSPPSGMGHNEQFF. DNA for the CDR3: TGTGCCAGCAGCCCCCCGAGCGGGATGGGCCACAATGAGCAGTTCTTC.